A single T cell receptor beta chain is shown here with its context. The read halts 3 residues ahead of the CDR3 end, with the missing end drawn from the germline J gene. The method was immunoSEQ multiplex PCR; TCRdb's version includes in-frame clones alone and lacks a portion of them. This repertoire includes fewer than 7,000 clones. The nonmyeloablative bone marrow transplants came from related graft donors, with transient mixed chimerism. The sample originates from a study of Tregs in tolerant kidney transplant recipients. This CDR3 is built from 15 residues. The germline V gene has CDR1 DFQATT and CDR2 SNEGSKA (reference sequence). The junction had 11 bases not matched to a gene; V was cut back by 0 bases and J by 7 bases.

The V and J genes are TRBV20-1 and TRBJ1-2; TRBD1 aligns across 7 bases. This TCR was recovered from a human patient who received a combined kidney and bone marrow transplant. Some T cells may be transferred from the graft donor. The material sequenced was CD4+ T cells from blood (PBMCs), taken 6 months after the transplant. The part of the CDR3 DNA that was read is TGCAGTGCTAGAGAAAGGGGGCGCGAACTGATTGGC. Translation: CSARERGRELIG. The whole CDR3 protein reads CSARERGRELIGYTF.